In its sample, the clone carrying this TCR beta chain was seen a few times. Its specificity is not known. TCRdb re-analysed the 5' RACE reads in MiXCR, keeping a single row per CDR3 protein. Of a few hundred thousand distinct CDR3 sequences detected, about a sixth appear once; the ten largest clones hold roughly 17%. The sample originates from a study of T cells after yellow fever vaccination. Study at large: SMART-Seq v4 Ultra Low Input served to prepare low-cell-number fractions.

The CDR3 totals 23 residues. Study-level findings and limits: Re-detected after boosting: most primary clones, 96% of CD4 and 88% of CD8. Faster peaking, at day 5 versus 15, marked a secondary response that was weaker.

The clonotype was recovered from a man between 18 and 29 years old who received the YFV17D yellow fever vaccine. The source was PBMCs, collected less than 6 days after the first yellow fever vaccination. The chain employs TRBV5-2 and TRBJ2-5; the table's D gene call, TRBD1, was not cross checked with the DNA. TRBV5-2 is annotated as a pseudogene. The CDR3 nucleotides read TGTGCCAGCAAGTCAGGGTCCCTTAGACAAGACAGGCTGTCAACCCCCGAAAAAGAGACCCAGTACTTC. The encoded protein is CASKSGSLRQDRLSTPEKETQYF.